Following are 28 T cell receptor beta chains from one sample sequenced in a study of blood T cell repertoires in COVID-19. Here immunoSEQ multiplex PCR was the method, and the copy in TCRdb shows in-frame clones only, minus some. The sample contains under 250,000 clones, 80% to 90% of which appear only once. The sequenced sample was PBMCs or T cells enriched from blood (not recorded which). These receptors were collected from a young woman in a cohort exposed to, infected with or recovered from COVID-19 (not recorded which).

The chain couples TRBV6-5 to TRBJ1-2; D is uncertain. The germline gives CDR1 MNHEY, CDR2 SVGAGI. The CDR3 is 15 amino acids. V was cut by 0 bases and J by 4 bases, with 12 bases left in between. This CDR3 reads CASSYSYREGYGYTF. CDR3 DNA: TGTGCCAGCAGTTACTCGTATAGGGAGGGCTATGGCTACACCTTC.

The chain recombines TRBV11-2 with TRBJ1-4; 8 bases agree with TRBD1. Trimming removed 1 base from V and 3 bases from J; junction bases left unmatched: 1. This CDR3 spans 15 amino acids. Looked up from germline, CDR1 is SGHAT and CDR2 is FQNNGV. CDR3 in amino acids: CASSLGQGPNEKLFF. CDR3 bases: TGTGCCAGCAGCTTAGGACAGGGGCCTAATGAAAAACTGTTTTTT.

V gene TRBV5-6 combines with J gene TRBJ2-4; D is unresolved. Between the trimmed V and J ends, which lost 4 bases and 0 bases, there was a span of 8 bases. This CDR3 spans 14 amino acids. Germline CDR1 reads SGHDT; CDR2 reads YYEEEE. The CDR3 DNA reads TGTGCCAGCAGCCCCCCGGTAGCCAAAAACATTCAGTACTTC. This encodes CASSPPVAKNIQYF. Drawing the rest from reference TRBV5-6 and TRBJ2-4, the complete variable domain is DAGVTQSPTHLIKTRGQQVTLRCSPKSGHDTVSWYQQALGQGPQFIFQYYEEEERQRGNFPDRFSGHQFPNYSSELNVNALLLGDSALYLCASSPPVAKNIQYFGAGTRLSVL.

The chain carries TRBV6-2 or TRBV6-3 and TRBJ1-4; tentatively, D is TRBD1 (6 bases). This CDR3 spans 14 amino acids. CDR1 and CDR2 from the germline V gene are MNHEY and SVGEGT. V shed 5 bases and J shed 6 bases, with 13 bases lying between them. This CDR3 is CASSPSGVDEKLFF. CDR3 DNA sequence: TGTGCCAGCAGTCCCTCAGGGGTGGATGAAAAACTGTTTTTT.

J is TRBJ1-1 and V is TRBV11-2; perhaps TRBD1 as D (6 bases). CDR1 is SGHAT, CDR2 FQNNGV, per germline. The CDR3 loop spans 16 amino acids. V lost 2 bases, J lost 2 bases, and 15 bases lay in between. Here the CDR3 reads CASSLLGARTNTEAFF. DNA for the CDR3: TGTGCCAGCAGCTTATTGGGGGCCAGAACTAACACTGAAGCTTTCTTT.

The chain joins TRBV7-6 to TRBJ2-3; possibly TRBD2 for D (7 bases). V was cut by 5 bases and J by 4 bases, with 19 bases left in between. CDR3 length: 16 amino acids. Germline V gene data show CDR1 as SGHVS and CDR2 as FNYEAQ. DNA for the CDR3: TGTGCCAGCAGCCCATCGGAGCGGGACATGGCAGATACGCAGTATTTT. Residues: CASSPSERDMADTQYF.

The rearrangement joins TRBV10-2 to TRBJ2-2, with TRBD1 as a possible D gene (6 bases). V lost 6 bases, J lost 5 bases, and 19 bases lay in between. Germline V gene lookup returns CDR1 WSHSY and CDR2 SAAADI. The CDR3 consists of 16 residues. In DNA, the CDR3 is TGCGCCAGCAGAGAGGACAGACATCCGTTTACCGGGGAGCTGTTTTTT. Residues: CASREDRHPFTGELFF.

The genes are TRBV6-5 and TRBJ1-3, with unresolved D. Germline values: CDR1 MNHEY, CDR2 SVGAGI. V shed 6 bases and J shed 3 bases, with 15 bases lying between them. The CDR3 spans 15 residues. The CDR3 sequence: CASSVDMADGNTIYF. In DNA form, the CDR3 reads TGTGCCAGCAGCGTAGACATGGCCGATGGAAACACCATATATTTT.

This chain connects TRBV12-5 to TRBJ1-1; D perhaps matches TRBD1 (6 bases). CDR3 length equals 15 residues. V lost 1 base and J lost 2, with 11 bases in between. Germline values: CDR1 LGHNT, CDR2 FRNRAP. CDR3 loop: CASGLGTVRNTEAFF. The CDR3 region has the DNA TGTGCTAGTGGTTTGGGGACAGTACGAAACACTGAAGCTTTCTTT.

The gene calls are TRBV7-8 and TRBJ1-5, with D maybe TRBD1 (6 bases). CDR1 is SGHVS and CDR2 is FQNEAQ in the germline V gene. Between the trimmed V and J ends, which lost 5 bases and 6 bases, there was a span of 17 bases. The CDR3 has 15 amino acids. Here the CDR3 DNA reads TGTGCCAGCAGCGCTACCTTGAGGGGGATTCAGCCCCAGCATTTT. Amino acid sequence: CASSATLRGIQPQHF.

This chain links TRBV19 with TRBJ1-4, with D hard to call. This CDR3 comprises 14 residues. From germline, CDR1 is LNHDA and CDR2 SQIVND (reference sequence). V dropped 3 bases and J dropped 3 bases, with 8 bases sitting between them. The chain's CDR3 is CASSILVSNEKLFF. The CDR3 nucleotides are TGTGCCAGTAGTATCCTTGTATCTAATGAAAAACTGTTTTTT.

A single count supports this clone. This rearrangement joins TRBV13 to TRBJ2-7; 9 bases map to TRBD1. Germline CDR1 and CDR2: PRHDT and FYEKMQ (reference sequence). The CDR3 is 14 amino acids. Losses at the gene ends were 5 bases for V and 3 bases for J; bases not matched to a gene: 5. CDR3 bases: TGTGCCAGCAGCCCGGGACAGGGTGTCTACGAGCAGTACTTC. Translation: CASSPGQGVYEQYF. The full variable domain, rest sourced from reference TRBV13 and TRBJ2-7, is AAGVIQSPRHLIKEKRETATLKCYPIPRHDTVYWYQQGPGQDPQFLISFYEKMQSDKGSIPDRFSAQQFSDYHSELNMSSLELGDSALYFCASSPGQGVYEQYFGPGTRLTVT.

The genes are TRBV2 and TRBJ2-1, with 12 bases matching TRBD2. V was pared by 0 bases and J by 5 bases, with 11 bases of the junction left unmatched. Looked up from germline, CDR1 is SNHLY and CDR2 is FYNNEI. The CDR3 sequence is 19 residues long. CDR3 DNA sequence: TGTGCCAGCAGTGAAGCCCGAGATGGGACTAGCGGGTTGCACAATGAGCAGTTCTTC. It yields the protein CASSEARDGTSGLHNEQFF.

The chain uses TRBV6-5 and TRBJ2-3; 10 bases match TRBD2. This CDR3 region has 14 residues. Germline V gene sequence: CDR1 MNHEY, CDR2 SVGAGI. Trimming at V came to 5 bases and at J to 5 bases, leaving 4 bases not matched to a gene. Here the CDR3 DNA reads TGTGCCAGCAGTACAGCGGGGGGGGTAGATACGCAGTATTTT. Amino acid sequence: CASSTAGGVDTQYF.

V and J are TRBV11-2 and TRBJ2-1, with 7 bases matching TRBD1. The germline V gene encodes CDR1 SGHAT and CDR2 FQNNGV. The CDR3 totals 15 residues. V lost 4 bases and J lost 2; bases outside the gene matches: 5. In DNA form, the CDR3 reads TGTGCCAGCAGCTCAAGAGACAGGGCCTACAATGAGCAGTTCTTC. It encodes CASSSRDRAYNEQFF.

The chain combines TRBV9 with TRBJ1-3, with no clear D. V dropped 3 bases and J dropped 2 bases, with 15 bases sitting between them. This CDR3 spans 16 amino acids. CDR1 SGDLS and CDR2 YYNGEE come from the germline V gene. CDR3 protein: CASSAAGTGTGNTIYF. DNA of the CDR3: TGTGCCAGCAGCGCGGCTGGAACGGGGACTGGAAACACCATATATTTT.

The sample holds one count of this clone. The J gene is TRBJ2-7, the V gene TRBV30; 8 bases are a match to TRBD2. CDR3 length equals 14 residues. Trimming removed 8 bases from V and 2 bases from J; junction bases left unmatched: 11. Germline CDR1 reads GTSNPN; CDR2 reads SVGIG (reference sequence). CDR3 sequence reads: CAHNGAGGTYEQYF. As DNA, the CDR3 is TGTGCCCACAACGGTGCGGGAGGCACCTACGAGCAGTACTTC.

The rearrangement joins TRBV6-4 to TRBJ2-3, with 9 bases aligning to TRBD2. The V and J ends lost 5 bases and 3 bases, in that order; junction bases with no gene match: 3. The germline CDR1 and CDR2 sequences are MRHNA and SNTAGT. CDR3 length: 14 amino acids. CDR3 region: CASSSLAGTDTQYF. The CDR3, as DNA: TGTGCCAGCAGTAGCCTAGCGGGGACAGATACGCAGTATTTT.

This chain joins TRBV3-1 (or the pseudogene TRBV3-2) and TRBJ2-4; a possible D gene is TRBD1 (6 bases). V dropped 1 base and J dropped 16 bases, with 14 bases sitting between them. The length of the CDR3 is 12 residues. Germline V lookup: CDR1 LGHDT, CDR2 YNNKEL (reference sequence). The DNA for the CDR3 is TGTGCCAGCAGCCAAGGGGGGCGAGAGCAATACTTC. Its translation is CASSQGGREQYF.

This sequence joins TRBV18 and TRBJ2-1; possible D gene TRBD2, 10 bases. Trimming took 2 bases from V and 1 from J, leaving 24 bases between them. There are 20 residues in the CDR3. CDR1 is KGHSH and CDR2 is LQKENI in the germline V gene. The CDR3 DNA reads as TGTGCCAGCTCACCAGAGGGACAGGGCAAACTAGCGGGATCCTACAATGAGCAGTTCTTC. Translating it yields CASSPEGQGKLAGSYNEQFF. The entire variable domain, with the rest obtained from reference TRBV18 and TRBJ2-1, is as follows: NAGVMQNPRHLVRRRGQEARLRCSPMKGHSHVYWYRQLPEEGLKFMVYLQKENIIDESGMPKERFSAEFPKEGPSILRIQQVVRGDSAAYFCASSPEGQGKLAGSYNEQFFGPGTRLTVL.

This clone was counted only a few times. The chain employs TRBV5-4 and TRBJ2-2, with 11 bases matching TRBD2. The V segment lost 0 bases and the J segment 9 bases; nucleotides outside the gene matches: 4. Germline CDR1 SGHNT, CDR2 YYREEE (reference sequence). The CDR3 loop spans 15 amino acids. CDR3 protein: CASSLELAGVRELFF. The CDR3 DNA sequence: TGTGCCAGCAGCTTGGAACTAGCGGGAGTGAGGGAGCTGTTTTTT.

J is TRBJ2-2 and V is TRBV6-5; TRBD1 matches 7 bases. From germline, CDR1 is MNHEY and CDR2 SVGAGI. The trim removed 0 bases at V and 6 bases at J, leaving 4 bases unmatched. This CDR3 region has 15 residues. CDR3 in DNA: TGTGCCAGCAGTTACTCTTCGCAGGGGGCCGGGGAGCTGTTTTTT. Translation: CASSYSSQGAGELFF.

This clone has more than one count but fewer than ten. The chain recombines TRBV5-4 with TRBJ2-3, with 14 bases fitting TRBD2. There are 19 residues in the CDR3. Looked up from germline, CDR1 is SGHNT and CDR2 is YYREEE (reference sequence). J gave up 0 bases and V 4 bases, and 10 bases lay outside the gene matches. The CDR3, as DNA: TGTGCCAGCAGCGGAGGACTAGCGGGGGGTCCTACAAGCACAGATACGCAGTATTTT. This encodes CASSGGLAGGPTSTDTQYF.

The rearrangement links TRBV15 to TRBJ2-3; TRBD2 matches at 7 bases. V was clipped by 2 bases and J by 12 bases; unmatched bases: 14. CDR1 is LNHNV and CDR2 is YYDKDF in the germline V gene (reference sequence). The CDR3 runs 15 residues. The CDR3 spells CATSRSAGRDAFQYF. The DNA of the CDR3 is TGTGCCACCAGCAGATCCGCTGGGAGGGACGCATTCCAGTATTTT. Together with reference TRBV15 and TRBJ2-3, the CDR3 gives the full variable domain: DAMVIQNPRYQVTQFGKPVTLSCSQTLNHNVMYWYQQKSSQAPKLLFHYYDKDFNNEADTPDNFQSRRPNTSFCFLDIRSPGLGDTAMYLCATSRSAGRDAFQYFGPGTRLTVL.

The chain recombines TRBV5-1 with TRBJ2-2; a weak D match, TRBD1 (5 bases). Germline V gene lookup returns CDR1 SGHRS and CDR2 YFSETQ. The CDR3 covers 14 residues. Trimming cost V 0 bases and J 4 bases, with 7 bases left between them. This CDR3 reads CASSLDRLTGELFF. The CDR3 DNA reads TGCGCCAGCAGCTTGGACAGGCTCACCGGGGAGCTGTTTTTT.

The chain has TRBV19 and TRBJ2-7; 8 bases match TRBD2. This CDR3 has 14 amino acids. V trimming: 3 bases; J trimming: 3 bases; junction bases outside the gene matches: 4. Germline V CDR1 and CDR2: LNHDA, SQIVND (reference sequence). CDR3 protein: CASSILAGYYEQYF. The CDR3 nucleotides are TGTGCCAGTAGTATCCTAGCGGGTTACTACGAGCAGTACTTC.

The genes are TRBV9 and TRBJ2-7, with D possibly being TRBD2 (5 bases). Germline V gene lookup returns CDR1 SGDLS and CDR2 YYNGEE. The V end lost 1 base, the J end lost 5 bases, and 10 bases lay between the germline ends. The CDR3 loop spans 13 amino acids. CDR3 sequence: CASSVSGRDEQYF. The DNA of the CDR3 is TGTGCCAGCAGCGTAAGTGGGAGAGACGAGCAGTACTTC.

The chain joins TRBV19 to TRBJ2-1; 12 nucleotides match TRBD2. The trim removed 5 bases at V and 2 bases at J, leaving 4 bases unmatched. The CDR3 is 16 residues long. Germline V gives CDR1 LNHDA, CDR2 SQIVND (reference sequence). This CDR3 reads CASSPLAGGAYNEQFF. The CDR3 DNA sequence: TGTGCCAGTAGTCCTCTAGCGGGAGGGGCCTACAATGAGCAGTTCTTC.